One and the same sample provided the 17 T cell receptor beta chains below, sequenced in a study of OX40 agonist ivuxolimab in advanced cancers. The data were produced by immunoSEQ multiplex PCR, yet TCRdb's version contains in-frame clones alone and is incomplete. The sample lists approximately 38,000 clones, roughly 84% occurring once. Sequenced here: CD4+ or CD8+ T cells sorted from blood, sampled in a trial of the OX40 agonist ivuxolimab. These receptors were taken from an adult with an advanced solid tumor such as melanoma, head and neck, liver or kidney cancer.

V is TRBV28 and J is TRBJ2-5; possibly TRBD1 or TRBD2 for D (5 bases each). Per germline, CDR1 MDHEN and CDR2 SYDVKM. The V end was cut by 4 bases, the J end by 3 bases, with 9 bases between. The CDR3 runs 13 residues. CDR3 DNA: TGTGCCAGCAGTTGGGACGGAGAAGAGACCCAGTACTTC. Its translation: CASSWDGEETQYF.

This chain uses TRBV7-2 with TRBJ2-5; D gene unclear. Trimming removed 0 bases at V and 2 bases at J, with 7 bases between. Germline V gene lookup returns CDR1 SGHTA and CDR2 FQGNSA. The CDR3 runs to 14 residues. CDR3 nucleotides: TGTGCCAGCAGCTTAGCCGGTTTGCAAGAGACCCAGTACTTC. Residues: CASSLAGLQETQYF. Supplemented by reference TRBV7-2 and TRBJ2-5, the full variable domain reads GAGVSQSPSNKVTEKGKDVELRCDPISGHTALYWYRQSLGQGLEFLIYFQGNSAPDKSGLPSDRFSAERTGGSVSTLTIQRTQQEDSAVYLCASSLAGLQETQYFGPGTRLLVL.

In DNA, the CDR3 is TGTGCCAGCAGTTTGGCTAAAGGAGTAGAGCAGTACTTC. Encoded protein: CASSLAKGVEQYF. V usage is TRBV28 and J usage is TRBJ2-7; D not resolved. The V gene's germline CDR1 is MDHEN and CDR2 SYDVKM. V dropped 3 bases and J dropped 7 bases, with 13 bases sitting between them. This CDR3 has 13 amino acids.

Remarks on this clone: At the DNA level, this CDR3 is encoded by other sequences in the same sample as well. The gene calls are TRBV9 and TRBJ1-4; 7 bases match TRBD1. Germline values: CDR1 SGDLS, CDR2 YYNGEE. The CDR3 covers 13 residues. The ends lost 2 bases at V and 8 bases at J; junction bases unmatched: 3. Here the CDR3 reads CASSVSGGEKLFF. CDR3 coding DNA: TGTGCCAGCAGCGTGTCAGGGGGGGAAAAACTGTTTTTT.

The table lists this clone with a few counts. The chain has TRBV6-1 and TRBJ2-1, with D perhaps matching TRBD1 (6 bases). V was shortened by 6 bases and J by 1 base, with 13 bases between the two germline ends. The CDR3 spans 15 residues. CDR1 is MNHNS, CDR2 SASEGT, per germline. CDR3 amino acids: CASRVSGDSYNEQFF. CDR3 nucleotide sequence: TGTGCCAGCAGGGTCTCAGGGGATTCCTACAATGAGCAGTTCTTC.

CDR3 DNA sequence: TGTGCCGTTGAGCCGGAGGAAACTACTGAAGCTTTCTTT. Translation: CAVEPEETTEAFF. The rearrangement joins TRBV5-4 to TRBJ1-1; no definite D call. Germline CDR1 is SGHNT and CDR2 is YYREEE (reference sequence). The V gene lost 10 bases and the J gene lost 5 bases, with 18 bases spanning the gap. The CDR3 spans 13 residues.

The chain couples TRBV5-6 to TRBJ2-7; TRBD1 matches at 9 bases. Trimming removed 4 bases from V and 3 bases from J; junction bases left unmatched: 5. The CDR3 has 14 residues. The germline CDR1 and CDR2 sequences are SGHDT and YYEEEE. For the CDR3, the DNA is TGTGCCAGCAGCCTGACAGGGGGAATCTACGAGCAGTACTTC. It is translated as CASSLTGGIYEQYF.

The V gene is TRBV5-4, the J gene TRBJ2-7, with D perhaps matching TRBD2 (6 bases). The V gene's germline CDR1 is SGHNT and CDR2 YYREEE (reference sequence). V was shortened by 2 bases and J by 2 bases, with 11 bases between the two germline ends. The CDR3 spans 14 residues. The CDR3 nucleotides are TGTGCCAGCAGCTTTAGCGGAAGGCCCTACGAGCAGTACTTC. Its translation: CASSFSGRPYEQYF. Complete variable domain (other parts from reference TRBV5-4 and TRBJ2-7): ETGVTQSPTHLIKTRGQQVTLRCSSQSGHNTVSWYQQALGQGPQFIFQYYREEENGRGNFPPRFSGLQFPNYSSELNVNALELDDSALYLCASSFSGRPYEQYFGPGTRLTVT.

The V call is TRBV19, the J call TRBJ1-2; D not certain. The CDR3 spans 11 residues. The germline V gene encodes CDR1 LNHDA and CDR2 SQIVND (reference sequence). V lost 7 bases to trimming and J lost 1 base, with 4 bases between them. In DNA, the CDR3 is TGTGCCAGTATGAGTAACTATGGCTACACCTTC. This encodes CASMSNYGYTF.

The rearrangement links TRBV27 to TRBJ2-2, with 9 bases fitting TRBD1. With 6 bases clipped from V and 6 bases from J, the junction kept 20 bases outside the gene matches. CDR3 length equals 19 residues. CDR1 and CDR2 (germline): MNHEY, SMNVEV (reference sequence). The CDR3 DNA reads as TGTGCCAGCAGGGATACCGGGACAGGGTTTTTAGTATCCGCCGGGGAGCTGTTTTTT. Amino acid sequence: CASRDTGTGFLVSAGELFF.

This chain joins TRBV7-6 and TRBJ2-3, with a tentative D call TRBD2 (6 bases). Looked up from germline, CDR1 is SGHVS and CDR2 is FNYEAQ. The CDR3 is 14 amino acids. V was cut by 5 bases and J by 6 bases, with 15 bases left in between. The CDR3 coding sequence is TGTGCCAGCAGCCCCCTCGCGGGGACCGATACGCAGTATTTT. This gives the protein CASSPLAGTDTQYF. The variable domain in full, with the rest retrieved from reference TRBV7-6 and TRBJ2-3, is GAGVSQSPRYKVTKRGQDVALRCDPISGHVSLYWYRQALGQGPEFLTYFNYEAQQDKSGLPNDRFSAERPEGSISTLTIQRTEQRDSAMYRCASSPLAGTDTQYFGPGTRLTVL.

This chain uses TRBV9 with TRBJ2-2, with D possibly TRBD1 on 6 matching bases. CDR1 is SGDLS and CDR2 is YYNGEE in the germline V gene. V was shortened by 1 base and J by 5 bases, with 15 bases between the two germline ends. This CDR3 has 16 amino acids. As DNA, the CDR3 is TGTGCCAGCAGCGTAAGCCCGGACAGACCAACCGGGGAGCTGTTTTTT. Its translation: CASSVSPDRPTGELFF.

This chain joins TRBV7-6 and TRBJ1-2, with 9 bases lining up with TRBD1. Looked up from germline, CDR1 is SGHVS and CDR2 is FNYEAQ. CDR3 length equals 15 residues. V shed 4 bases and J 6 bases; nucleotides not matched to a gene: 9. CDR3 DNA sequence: TGTGCCAGCAGCTCTACAGGGGGCGGTGGGGATGGCTACACCTTC. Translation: CASSSTGGGGDGYTF.

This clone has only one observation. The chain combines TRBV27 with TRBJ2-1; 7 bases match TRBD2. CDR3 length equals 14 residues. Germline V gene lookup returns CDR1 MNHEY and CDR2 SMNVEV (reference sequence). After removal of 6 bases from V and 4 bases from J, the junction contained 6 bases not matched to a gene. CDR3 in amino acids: CASRERGLYNEQFF. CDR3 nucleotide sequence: TGTGCCAGCAGGGAGCGGGGCCTTTACAATGAGCAGTTCTTC.

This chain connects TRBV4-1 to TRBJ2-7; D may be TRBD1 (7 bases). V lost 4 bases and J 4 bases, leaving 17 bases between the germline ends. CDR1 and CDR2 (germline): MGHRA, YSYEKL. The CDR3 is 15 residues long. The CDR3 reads CASSPDRRGVYEQYF. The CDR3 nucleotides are TGCGCCAGCAGCCCGGACAGGAGGGGGGTGTACGAGCAGTACTTC.

As DNA, the CDR3 is TGCAGCGTTGAGGGACAGGGGGCCATTCAGTACTTC. This codes for CSVEGQGAIQYF. V usage is TRBV29-1 and J usage is TRBJ2-4; TRBD1 matches at 12 bases. Trimming took 3 bases from V and 9 from J; bases not matched to a gene: 0. From germline, CDR1 is SQVTM and CDR2 ANQGSEA. The CDR3 has 12 residues. Using reference TRBV29-1 and TRBJ2-4 for the parts outside the CDR3, the full variable domain is SAVISQKPSRDICQRGTSLTIQCQVDSQVTMMFWYRQQPGQSLTLIATANQGSEATYESGFVIDKFPISRPNLTFSTLTVSNMSPEDSSIYLCSVEGQGAIQYFGAGTRLSVL.

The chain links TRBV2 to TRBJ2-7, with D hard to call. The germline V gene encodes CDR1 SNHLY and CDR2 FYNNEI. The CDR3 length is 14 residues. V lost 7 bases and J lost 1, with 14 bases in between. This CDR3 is CASTEVPGSYEQYF. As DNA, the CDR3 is TGTGCCAGCACCGAAGTTCCGGGTTCCTACGAGCAGTACTTC. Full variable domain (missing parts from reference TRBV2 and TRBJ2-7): EPEVTQTPSHQVTQMGQEVILRCVPISNHLYFYWYRQILGQKVEFLVSFYNNEISEKSEIFDDQFSVERPDGSNFTLKIRSTKLEDSAMYFCASTEVPGSYEQYFGPGTRLTVT.